Given below is one T cell receptor (beta chain) in context. Its cognate antigen is unknown. Between the trimmed V and J ends, which lost 0 bases and 4 bases, there was a span of 14 bases. The germline gives CDR1 SGHNT, CDR2 YYREEE (reference sequence). CDR3 size: 17 residues. These data come from a study of cytomegalovirus exposure and HLA in healthy donors. Whole-study results and caveats: Later on, an analysis showed TCR association rates differing by HLA locus, with DRB1 the most and HLA-C the fewest. Earlier analysis yielded a pattern in which most TCR beta V segments were productive about 90% or about 30% of the time.

Primers for the PCR totalled 60 Vbeta and 13 Jbeta. Method: immunoSEQ multiplex PCR; TCRdb's copy keeps in-frame clones and lacks some. The sample features some 75,000 clones, with 4.5% to 6% in its top ten. The chain recombines TRBV5-4 with TRBJ2-6; a possible D gene is TRBD2 (5 bases). Source material: PBMCs. The receptor comes from a man aged 40-49 years in good health and CMV-seronegative. In nucleotides, the CDR3 is TGTGCCAGCAGCTTGGGTGGCGGGTCCCACGGGGCCAACGTCCTGACTTTC. This sequence encodes CASSLGGGSHGANVLTF. Variable domain in full (rest from reference TRBV5-4 and TRBJ2-6): ETGVTQSPTHLIKTRGQQVTLRCSSQSGHNTVSWYQQALGQGPQFIFQYYREEENGRGNFPPRFSGLQFPNYSSELNVNALELDDSALYLCASSLGGGSHGANVLTFGAGSRLTVL.